These 13 T cell receptor beta chains share one sample of origin, sequenced in a study of blood T cell repertoires in COVID-19. Using immunoSEQ multiplex PCR, the repertoire was profiled, and TCRdb retains in-frame clones only, with some absent. The top ten clones hold roughly 3% of a sample with 250,000 or so clones, around nine tenths of them seen once. Sequenced input: PBMCs or T cells enriched from blood (not recorded which). These receptors were taken from a woman aged 18-29 years who had recovered from COVID-19.

J is TRBJ2-1 and V is TRBV9, with a weak D call TRBD1 (5 bases). The V gene's germline CDR1 is SGDLS and CDR2 YYNGEE. The CDR3 runs 16 residues. Trimming cost V 4 bases and J 9 bases, with 23 bases left between them. The CDR3 nucleotides are TGTGCCAGCAGCCTCTCTGGGTGGGCAGGGCAGGGTGAGCAGTTCTTC. This codes for CASSLSGWAGQGEQFF.

The rearrangement links TRBV5-1 to TRBJ2-2; 8 bases line up with TRBD2. The length of the CDR3 is 15 residues. V lost 7 bases and J lost 3; bases outside the gene matches: 8. Germline CDR1 and CDR2: SGHRS and YFSETQ. The chain's CDR3 is CASGFSGKDTGELFF. CDR3 DNA sequence: TGCGCCAGCGGGTTTAGCGGGAAGGACACCGGGGAGCTGTTTTTT.

The rearrangement links TRBV6-4 to TRBJ2-1, with 8 bases identical to TRBD2. This CDR3 spans 13 amino acids. The V gene's germline CDR1 is MRHNA and CDR2 SNTAGT. The J segment lost 12 bases and the V segment lost 0 bases, leaving 4 bases of the junction unmatched. For the CDR3, the DNA is TGTGCCAGCAGTGACTCGTGGACTAGCACGCAGTTCTTC. Amino acid sequence: CASSDSWTSTQFF.

V is TRBV28 and J is TRBJ1-5; 7 bases are a match to TRBD1. The CDR3 sequence is 13 residues long. J was trimmed by 7 bases and V by 3 bases; bases with no gene match: 3. The germline V gene encodes CDR1 MDHEN and CDR2 SYDVKM. CDR3 sequence: CASSLGTAQPQHF. The CDR3 DNA reads TGTGCCAGCAGTTTGGGGACAGCCCAGCCCCAGCATTTT.

The rearrangement joins TRBV4-1 to TRBJ2-3; 9 positions agree with TRBD2. This CDR3 has 18 amino acids. In germline, CDR1 is MGHRA, CDR2 YSYEKL. The V gene end was trimmed by 2 bases and the J gene end by 1 base; junction bases not matched to a gene: 10. Here the CDR3 DNA reads TGCGCCAGCAGCCAATACGGGGAAGCGGGAGGCCGCACAGATACGCAGTATTTT. Encoded protein: CASSQYGEAGGRTDTQYF.

The chain is built from TRBV5-1 and TRBJ1-3, with 7 bases that match TRBD1. V lost 5 bases and J lost 0; bases outside the gene matches: 5. CDR1 is SGHRS, CDR2 YFSETQ, per germline. This CDR3 is 15 amino acids long. The CDR3 here is CASRPGGLSGNTIYF. In nucleotides, the CDR3 is TGCGCCAGCAGACCAGGGGGACTCTCTGGAAACACCATATATTTT.

V usage is TRBV29-1 and J usage is TRBJ2-1, with TRBD2 matching 9 bases. Germline V lookup: CDR1 SQVTM, CDR2 ANQGSEA. The V and J ends lost 8 bases and 7 bases, in that order; junction bases with no gene match: 6. The CDR3 length is 12 residues. CDR3: CSSSLAGNEQFF. CDR3 bases: TGCAGCTCATCTCTAGCGGGGAATGAGCAGTTCTTC.

In its sample, this clone was seen once. The CDR3 nucleotides read TGTGCCAGCCCAAAGGACAGGGTGGACTATGGCTACACCTTC. Its translation: CASPKDRVDYGYTF. The V call is TRBV25-1, the J call TRBJ1-2; 8 nucleotides match TRBD1. Trimming cost V 8 bases and J 3 bases; bases outside gene matches: 8. In germline, CDR1 is MGHDK, CDR2 SYGVNS. The CDR3 is 14 amino acids.

V gene TRBV2 combines with J gene TRBJ2-2, with 8 bases aligning to TRBD2. This CDR3 has 16 residues. Germline V gene lookup returns CDR1 SNHLY and CDR2 FYNNEI. V trimming: 4 bases; J trimming: 7 bases; junction bases outside the gene matches: 11. For the CDR3, the DNA is TGTGCCAGCAGTGTGATTGTGCGGGGGGCCGGCGGGGAGCTGTTTTTT. Translated: CASSVIVRGAGGELFF.

The chain has TRBV5-5 and TRBJ2-1; D not resolved. The V and J ends lost 7 bases and 1 base respectively, with 15 bases between them. From germline, CDR1 is SGHKS and CDR2 YYEKEE (reference sequence). CDR3 size: 15 residues. The CDR3 nucleotides are TGTGCCAGCTTCATTGGTGAGGTTTCCTACAATGAGCAGTTCTTC. Residues: CASFIGEVSYNEQFF.

This clone was seen only once. The chain uses TRBV10-2 and TRBJ2-2; D call uncertain. The germline V gene encodes CDR1 WSHSY and CDR2 SAAADI. The CDR3 is made up of 12 amino acids. V was cut by 4 bases and J by 2 bases, with 2 bases left in between. CDR3 region: CASSANTGELFF. The CDR3, as DNA: TGCGCCAGCAGTGCAAACACCGGGGAGCTGTTTTTT.

The rearrangement joins TRBV4-3 to TRBJ1-3; 7 bases agree with TRBD1. With V trimmed by 4 bases and J by 4 bases, 7 bases remained unmatched. Germline V gives CDR1 LGHNA, CDR2 YSLEER. The CDR3 runs to 15 residues. CDR3 nucleotides: TGCGCCAGCAGCCCGGACAGGACCAGAGGAAACACCATATATTTT. Its protein product is CASSPDRTRGNTIYF.

The rearrangement joins TRBV7-8 to TRBJ1-1, with D possibly TRBD1 on 5 matching bases. CDR1 and CDR2 from the germline V gene are SGHVS and FQNEAQ. V lost 1 base, J lost 0 bases, and 12 bases lay in between. The CDR3 contains 16 residues. The CDR3, as DNA: TGTGCCAGCAGCTTAGTTGGGGGGATCATGAACACTGAAGCTTTCTTT. It codes for CASSLVGGIMNTEAFF.